The clone carrying this T cell receptor (beta chain) was recorded only once. This record comes from a study of radiotherapy plus CTLA-4 blockade in lung cancer. Study-wide context: Objective responses arose in about 18% of patients, and 31% experienced disease control.

V trimming: 6 bases; J trimming: 0 bases; junction bases outside the gene matches: 0. The CDR3 runs 14 residues. The germline V gene encodes CDR1 LNHDA and CDR2 SQIVND (reference sequence). Sequenced by immunoSEQ multiplex PCR; TCRdb stores in-frame clones only, minus some. Of 50,000 to 70,000 clones in the sample, 77% were seen once. Sequenced material: peripheral blood, taken from a patient treated with radiotherapy plus ipilimumab. This TCR was sampled from a human donor with non-small cell lung cancer who had a partial response to radiotherapy plus ipilimumab. The chain uses TRBV19 and TRBJ1-5; the match to TRBD1 covers 9 bases. The CDR3 coding sequence is TGTGCCAGTAGGACAGGGGGTAGCAATCAGCCCCAGCATTTT. Translating gives CASRTGGSNQPQHF.